Listed here are 15 T cell receptor beta chains from one sample, sequenced in a study of control samples from healthy donors and cancer patients. TCRdb keeps only in-frame clones here, not all; method: immunoSEQ multiplex PCR. Here the sample spans 100,000 or so clones, around 89% being singletons. Sequenced: blood. The receptors were gathered from a man in his thirties or forties in good health.

V is TRBV6-5 and J is TRBJ2-3; D might be TRBD2 (6 bases). V dropped 2 bases and J dropped 4 bases, with 13 bases sitting between them. CDR1 and CDR2 from the germline V gene are MNHEY and SVGAGI. The CDR3 sequence is 15 residues long. This CDR3 is CASSYGRRGADTQYF. The DNA of the CDR3 is TGTGCCAGCAGTTACGGGCGGAGGGGCGCAGATACGCAGTATTTT.

The V call is TRBV25-1, the J call TRBJ2-1, with unresolved D. This CDR3 comprises 13 residues. Germline lookup yields CDR1 MGHDK and CDR2 SYGVNS. The V and J ends lost 1 base and 3 bases respectively, with 4 bases between them. The CDR3 region is CASSESFYNEQFF. The CDR3 DNA reads TGTGCCAGCAGTGAATCCTTCTACAATGAGCAGTTCTTC.

This clone was found once. The chain employs TRBV30 and TRBJ1-1; no clear D. Trimming pared 8 bases from V and 2 bases from J, leaving 6 bases between. The CDR3 has 10 residues. The V gene's germline CDR1 is GTSNPN and CDR2 SVGIG (reference sequence). The CDR3 loop reads CALRNTEAFF. CDR3 in DNA: TGTGCCCTACGCAACACTGAAGCTTTCTTT.

The chain joins TRBV12-5 to TRBJ2-1; TRBD2 aligns across 10 bases. CDR3 size: 17 residues. CDR1 and CDR2 (germline): LGHNT, FRNRAP. The V segment lost 2 bases and the J segment 3 bases; nucleotides outside the gene matches: 7. The CDR3 DNA follows: TGTGCTAGTGGTTTGACAACCCCTAGCGGGGGCTACAATGAGCAGTTCTTC. Translating gives CASGLTTPSGGYNEQFF.

The rearrangement uses TRBV6-1 and TRBJ2-7; a weak D match, TRBD2 (5 bases). The CDR3 loop spans 16 amino acids. Trimming took 1 base from V and 2 from J, leaving 15 bases between them. CDR1 and CDR2 (germline): MNHNS, SASEGT. As DNA, the CDR3 is TGTGCCAGCAGTGAAGGTGTAATAGGACTTGCCTACGAGCAGTACGTC. Its translation: CASSEGVIGLAYEQYV.

This clone was seen a single time. The rearrangement uses TRBV29-1 and TRBJ1-1; the D is unclear. Germline values: CDR1 SQVTM, CDR2 ANQGSEA. The CDR3 sequence is 11 residues long. Trimming took off 1 base at V and 11 bases at J, with 11 bases between the two ends. CDR3 coding DNA: TGCAGCGTTGAAGTCAACCGTTATGCTTTCTTT. It yields the protein CSVEVNRYAFF.

The chain employs TRBV9 and TRBJ2-1, with D hard to call. Germline V gene sequence: CDR1 SGDLS, CDR2 YYNGEE. The CDR3 consists of 14 residues. Trimming removed 4 bases from V and 9 bases from J, with 17 bases in between. CDR3 bases: TGTGCCAGCAGCCCGAGACCCGGCCCTGGTGAGCAGTTCTTC. Translation gives CASSPRPGPGEQFF. Full variable domain (outside the CDR3, taken from reference TRBV9 and TRBJ2-1): DSGVTQTPKHLITATGQRVTLRCSPRSGDLSVYWYQQSLDQGLQFLIQYYNGEERAKGNILERFSAQQFPDLHSELNLSSLELGDSALYFCASSPRPGPGEQFFGPGTRLTVL.

Only a few counts were recorded for this clone. This chain uses TRBV3-1 (or the pseudogene TRBV3-2) with TRBJ2-1; 9 bases match TRBD1. The CDR3 is 16 amino acids. The V gene end was trimmed by 2 bases and the J gene end by 5 bases; junction bases not matched to a gene: 7. The germline gives CDR1 LGHDT, CDR2 YNNKEL (reference sequence). The DNA for the CDR3 is TGTGCCAGCAGCCAAACCAGGACAGGGGCCCACAATGAGCAGTTCTTC. Translated, it gives CASSQTRTGAHNEQFF.

This chain links TRBV3-1 (or the pseudogene TRBV3-2) with TRBJ2-6; D is undetermined. The V and J ends lost 1 base and 2 bases respectively, with 15 bases between them. The CDR3 has 18 residues. Germline lookup yields CDR1 LGHDT and CDR2 YNNKEL (reference sequence). In nucleotides, the CDR3 is TGTGCCAGCAGCCAAGTGGGCGTCACGTCTGCTGGGGCCAACGTCCTGACTTTC. This translates into CASSQVGVTSAGANVLTF.

The chain is built from TRBV21-1 and TRBJ1-1. TRBV21-1 counts as a pseudogene. The CDR3 loop spans 17 amino acids. This CDR3 reads CASSKGQRGNLHTEAFF. In nucleotides, the CDR3 is TGTGCCAGCAGCAAAGGGCAAAGAGGGAATCTTCACACTGAAGCTTTCTTT.

The chain combines TRBV30 with TRBJ1-5; tentatively, D is TRBD1 (5 bases). The V end was cut by 1 base, the J end by 5 bases, with 12 bases between. The germline V gene has CDR1 GTSNPN and CDR2 SVGIG (reference sequence). The CDR3 consists of 14 residues. In nucleotides, the CDR3 is TGTGCCTGGAGTGACGCAGGGTTCGATCAGCCCCAGCATTTT. It codes for CAWSDAGFDQPQHF.

The rearrangement joins TRBV9 to TRBJ2-1; 7 bases align to TRBD1. The CDR3 totals 15 residues. Germline V gene data show CDR1 as SGDLS and CDR2 as YYNGEE. V gave up 0 bases and J gave up 8 bases; unmatched junction bases: 8. The CDR3 sequence: CASSVVGGASDEQFF. The CDR3 DNA sequence: TGTGCCAGCAGCGTAGTAGGGGGCGCTTCGGATGAGCAGTTCTTC.

This chain connects TRBV7-2 to TRBJ2-3; D possibly uses TRBD1 or TRBD2 (6 bases each). Trimming stripped 9 bases from V and 2 bases from J, with 12 bases between. The germline V gene has CDR1 SGHTA and CDR2 FQGNSA. The CDR3 contains 13 residues. DNA for the CDR3: TGTGCCAGACGGGGGCCCGACACAGATACGCAGTATTTT. It is translated as CARRGPDTDTQYF.

V and J are TRBV27 and TRBJ2-4, with a tentative D call TRBD2 (7 bases). Per the germline V gene, CDR1 is MNHEY and CDR2 is SMNVEV (reference sequence). This CDR3 has 15 amino acids. Trimming removed 4 bases from V and 3 bases from J, with 13 bases in between. The CDR3 sequence is CASSSHREGKNIQYF. In DNA form, the CDR3 reads TGTGCCAGCAGTTCTCACAGGGAGGGCAAAAACATTCAGTACTTC.

This chain joins TRBV19 and TRBJ2-2; D perhaps matches TRBD2 (5 bases). Germline-derived CDR1 and CDR2 are LNHDA and SQIVND (reference sequence). The CDR3 loop spans 14 amino acids. V lost 8 bases and J lost 1, with 11 bases in between. The CDR3 loop is CASGSELNTGELFF. DNA of the CDR3: TGTGCCAGTGGTAGCGAGTTGAACACCGGGGAGCTGTTTTTT.